The 30 T cell receptor beta chains listed next were all sequenced from one sample in a study of blood T cell repertoires in COVID-19. The data were produced by immunoSEQ multiplex PCR, yet TCRdb's version contains in-frame clones alone and is incomplete. The data hold over 130,000 clones, with approximately 88% observed a single time. The sequenced material came from peripheral blood. These receptors were obtained from a man between 60 and 75 years old with active or convalescent COVID-19.

This sequence joins TRBV13 and TRBJ2-7, with TRBD2 matching 14 bases. The length of the CDR3 is 14 residues. With 5 bases clipped from V and 7 bases from J, the junction kept 4 bases outside the gene matches. Germline V CDR1 and CDR2: PRHDT, FYEKMQ (reference sequence). The CDR3 region has the DNA TGTGCCAGCAGCCCAGGGACTAGCGGGAGTGAGCAGTACTTC. Translated: CASSPGTSGSEQYF.

This rearrangement joins TRBV10-3 to TRBJ1-2; a weak D match, TRBD1 (5 bases). The CDR3 runs 16 residues. The V and J ends lost 5 bases and 3 bases respectively, with 19 bases between them. Germline CDR1 is ENHRY and CDR2 is SYGVKD. The CDR3 protein is CAISSEGREGYYGYTF. CDR3 sequence (DNA): TGTGCCATCAGTTCAGAAGGCAGGGAGGGTTACTATGGCTACACCTTC.

J is TRBJ2-7 and V is TRBV28; 12 bases map to TRBD1. Germline-derived CDR1 and CDR2 are MDHEN and SYDVKM. V lost 6 bases and J lost 4; bases outside the gene matches: 13. The CDR3 is 17 residues long. The CDR3 nucleotides are TGTGCCAGCAGCCCGGGACAGGGGGCGCGGAAGTTATACGAGCAGTACTTC. Its translation is CASSPGQGARKLYEQYF.

This rearrangement joins TRBV28 to TRBJ2-7; possibly TRBD1 for D (6 bases). Germline V gives CDR1 MDHEN, CDR2 SYDVKM. Trimming took off 5 bases at V and 6 bases at J, with 23 bases between the two ends. The CDR3 loop spans 16 amino acids. As DNA, the CDR3 is TGTGCCAGCAGTAACCCCGGGACACCTAAAAACGCCGAGCAGTACTTC. Translating gives CASSNPGTPKNAEQYF. The complete variable domain, with remaining parts taken from reference TRBV28 and TRBJ2-7, reads DVKVTQSSRYLVKRTGEKVFLECVQDMDHENMFWYRQDPGLGLRLIYFSYDVKMKEKGDIPEGYSVSREKKERFSLILESASTNQTSMYLCASSNPGTPKNAEQYFGPGTRLTVT.

V and J are TRBV5-5 and TRBJ1-2; TRBD1 aligns across 7 bases. This CDR3 is 15 amino acids long. V lost 3 bases and J lost 4; bases outside the gene matches: 9. CDR1 and CDR2 (germline): SGHKS, YYEKEE (reference sequence). CDR3 residues: CASSSGRGMSYGYTF. DNA for the CDR3: TGTGCCAGCAGCTCCGGCAGGGGGATGTCCTATGGCTACACCTTC.

The V call is TRBV5-1, the J call TRBJ1-1; D perhaps matches TRBD1 (5 bases). Germline assignment: CDR1 SGHRS and CDR2 YFSETQ. V gave up 0 bases and J gave up 0 bases, with 12 bases separating them. The CDR3 has 16 residues. CDR3 coding DNA: TGCGCCAGCAGCTTGGATTCGGGACTGATGAACACTGAAGCTTTCTTT. It codes for CASSLDSGLMNTEAFF.

The V call is TRBV7-8, the J call TRBJ1-5, with D possibly matching TRBD1 (6 bases). In germline, CDR1 is SGHVS, CDR2 FQNEAQ. The CDR3 sequence is 16 residues long. V lost 5 bases and J lost 6, with 20 bases in between. The CDR3 reads CASSPMGHLAGQPQHF. Here the CDR3 DNA reads TGTGCCAGCAGCCCCATGGGACACCTTGCGGGTCAGCCCCAGCATTTT.

This CDR3 reads CASSPDRFLYEQYF. The CDR3 DNA reads as TGTGCCAGCAGCCCCGACAGATTCCTCTACGAGCAGTACTTC. This sequence joins TRBV7-9 and TRBJ2-7; maybe TRBD1 (5 bases). Germline values: CDR1 SEHNR, CDR2 FQNEAQ (reference sequence). The CDR3 consists of 14 residues. Trimming left V 5 bases short and J 3 bases short, with 14 bases between. Complete variable domain (other parts from reference TRBV7-9 and TRBJ2-7): DTGVSQNPRHKITKRGQNVTFRCDPISEHNRLYWYRQTLGQGPEFLTYFQNEAQLEKSRLLSDRFSAERPKGSFSTLEIQRTEQGDSAMYLCASSPDRFLYEQYFGPGTRLTVT.

The genes are TRBV6-1 and TRBJ2-3; 13 positions match TRBD2. The V gene's germline CDR1 is MNHNS and CDR2 SASEGT. The CDR3 loop spans 20 amino acids. After removal of 3 bases from V and 4 bases from J, the junction contained 16 bases not matched to a gene. The CDR3 here is CASSDLDPYRLAGGADTQYF. The CDR3 nucleotides are TGTGCCAGCAGTGACTTAGATCCTTACCGACTAGCGGGGGGAGCAGATACGCAGTATTTT.

This chain joins TRBV18 and TRBJ2-1, with D possibly being TRBD2 (6 bases). The CDR3 runs 16 residues. The V gene lost 0 bases and the J gene lost 5 bases, with 14 bases spanning the gap. Germline CDR1 reads KGHSH; CDR2 reads LQKENI. The CDR3 DNA reads TGTGCCAGCTCACCACCGTCCTGGGAGGATAACAATGAGCAGTTCTTC. It codes for CASSPPSWEDNNEQFF.

This clone was observed a few times. The V call is TRBV6-1, the J call TRBJ1-2, with D possibly matching TRBD1 (6 bases). V was trimmed by 1 base and J by 5 bases, leaving 8 bases between them. Germline CDR1 and CDR2: MNHNS and SASEGT. The CDR3 is 13 amino acids. The CDR3 bases are TGTGCCAGCAGTGAAGGGGACACATATGGCTACACCTTC. Translating gives CASSEGDTYGYTF.

CDR3 DNA sequence: TGTGCCAGCAGCCAGTCGCAGGGTGCAGATACGCAGTATTTT. This sequence encodes CASSQSQGADTQYF. The chain has TRBV14 and TRBJ2-3, with D possibly TRBD1 on 5 matching bases. V lost 3 bases and J lost 4, with 11 bases in between. This CDR3 spans 14 amino acids. Germline V CDR1 and CDR2: SGHDN, FVKESK.

This clone was recorded only once. The chain carries TRBV28 and TRBJ1-4; 9 bases align to TRBD1. There are 18 residues in the CDR3. V lost 4 bases and J lost 1; bases outside the gene matches: 10. The germline V gene encodes CDR1 MDHEN and CDR2 SYDVKM. The CDR3 DNA sequence: TGTGCCAGCAGTTCACCACAGGGGGCGCAAGGAACTAATGAAAAACTGTTTTTT. Amino acids: CASSSPQGAQGTNEKLFF. The full variable domain, in which reference TRBV28 and TRBJ1-4 provide the parts outside the CDR3, is DVKVTQSSRYLVKRTGEKVFLECVQDMDHENMFWYRQDPGLGLRLIYFSYDVKMKEKGDIPEGYSVSREKKERFSLILESASTNQTSMYLCASSSPQGAQGTNEKLFFGSGTQLSVL.

This chain connects TRBV10-3 to TRBJ1-5, with D possibly matching TRBD1 (6 bases). The V end lost 1 base, the J end lost 5 bases, and 9 bases lay between the germline ends. CDR1 is ENHRY, CDR2 SYGVKD, per germline. The CDR3 extends over 14 amino acids. The CDR3: CAISEWGRHQPQHF. CDR3 sequence (DNA): TGTGCCATCAGTGAGTGGGGGCGGCATCAGCCCCAGCATTTT.

The CDR3 reads CASSQGEVSTDTQYF. In DNA, the CDR3 is TGCGCCAGCAGTCAAGGGGAGGTGAGCACAGATACGCAGTATTTT. The chain has TRBV23-1 and TRBJ2-3; a weak D match, TRBD2 (6 bases). TRBV23-1 is annotated as an ORF whose role is uncertain. The V end was cut by 2 bases, the J end by 0 bases, with 9 bases between. The CDR3 is made up of 15 amino acids.

J is TRBJ1-4 and V is TRBV7-9; TRBD1 might be the D (6 bases). The CDR3 contains 13 residues. Per germline, CDR1 SEHNR and CDR2 FQNEAQ (reference sequence). V was pared by 5 bases and J by 8 bases, with 12 bases between. Here the CDR3 reads CASSPLTGEKLFF. The CDR3 nucleotides read TGTGCCAGCAGCCCTCTAACAGGGGAAAAACTGTTTTTT.

V and J are TRBV5-6 and TRBJ1-2, with TRBD1 matching over 7 bases. Germline V gene sequence: CDR1 SGHDT, CDR2 YYEEEE. The CDR3 has 13 amino acids. V shed 4 bases, J shed 8 bases, and the junction held 8 bases outside the gene matches. The CDR3 region is CASSRTGVEGYTF. DNA for the CDR3: TGTGCCAGCAGCAGAACAGGGGTAGAAGGCTACACCTTC.

The chain links TRBV7-2 to TRBJ1-1; 9 positions agree with TRBD1. The CDR3 has 15 residues. CDR1 SGHTA and CDR2 FQGNSA come from the germline V gene. V trimming: 5 bases; J trimming: 5 bases; junction bases outside the gene matches: 9. DNA for the CDR3: TGTGCCAGCAGCCCGTGGACAGGGGAGGGGACTGAAGCTTTCTTT. Translated: CASSPWTGEGTEAFF. The whole variable domain, remainder taken from reference TRBV7-2 and TRBJ1-1, is GAGVSQSPSNKVTEKGKDVELRCDPISGHTALYWYRQSLGQGLEFLIYFQGNSAPDKSGLPSDRFSAERTGGSVSTLTIQRTQQEDSAVYLCASSPWTGEGTEAFFGQGTRLTVV.

The genes are TRBV11-1 and TRBJ2-3; D unresolved. Germline V gives CDR1 SGHAT, CDR2 FQDESV (reference sequence). This CDR3 is built from 13 residues. Trimming took off 5 bases at V and 6 bases at J, with 12 bases between the two ends. The CDR3 DNA sequence: TGTGCCAGCAGCCCAGGTTTCTCGGATACGCAGTATTTT. It translates to CASSPGFSDTQYF.

Comments on this clone: Other nucleotide sequences in the sample specify the same CDR3. The V and J genes are TRBV28 and TRBJ1-1; a weak D match, TRBD1 (5 bases). Germline V lookup: CDR1 MDHEN, CDR2 SYDVKM. The length of the CDR3 is 14 residues. V lost 6 bases to trimming and J lost 0 bases, with 11 bases between them. The CDR3 loop reads CASSLRGVNTEAFF. DNA of the CDR3: TGTGCCAGCAGCCTTCGGGGGGTGAACACTGAAGCTTTCTTT.

The genes are TRBV9 and TRBJ2-1; 9 bases agree with TRBD1. CDR1 is SGDLS and CDR2 is YYNGEE in the germline V gene. The CDR3 loop spans 15 amino acids. V trimming: 3 bases; J trimming: 8 bases; junction bases outside the gene matches: 9. CDR3 nucleotide sequence: TGTGCCAGCAGCGAGACAGGGGGAGATCATGATGAGCAGTTCTTC. It is translated as CASSETGGDHDEQFF.

The rearrangement joins TRBV7-3 to TRBJ2-3; 8 bases are shared with TRBD2. CDR3 length: 15 amino acids. The germline V gene encodes CDR1 SGHTA and CDR2 FQGTGA. V was pared by 2 bases and J by 2 bases, with 3 bases of the junction left unmatched. The CDR3, as DNA: TGTGCCAGCAGCTTAGCGGGGGGATACACAGATACGCAGTATTTT. Translation gives CASSLAGGYTDTQYF.

V gene TRBV28 combines with J gene TRBJ1-5; the D gene is possibly TRBD1 (5 bases). The CDR3 has 13 amino acids. The germline gives CDR1 MDHEN, CDR2 SYDVKM. V shed 6 bases and J shed 4 bases, with 10 bases lying between them. The CDR3 reads CASRPAGNQPQHF. As DNA, the CDR3 is TGTGCCAGCAGACCCGCAGGGAATCAGCCCCAGCATTTT.

This clone was recorded only once. J is TRBJ2-2 and V is TRBV10-3; TRBD2 matches 10 bases. The CDR3 has 17 amino acids. The V and J ends lost 0 bases and 8 bases, in that order; junction bases with no gene match: 9. Looked up from germline, CDR1 is ENHRY and CDR2 is SYGVKD. CDR3 amino acids: CAISESASGRAQGELFF. CDR3 nucleotide sequence: TGTGCCATCAGTGAGTCAGCGAGCGGGAGGGCCCAAGGGGAGCTGTTTTTT.

This clone was seen a handful of times. The genes are TRBV30 and TRBJ1-6; 9 bases match TRBD1. Germline assignment: CDR1 GTSNPN and CDR2 SVGIG (reference sequence). Trimming at V came to 8 bases and at J to 7 bases, leaving 3 bases not matched to a gene. The CDR3 consists of 12 residues. The CDR3 coding sequence is TGTGCCGGGGACAGGGAAAATTCACCCCTCCACTTT. Translating it yields CAGDRENSPLHF.

The chain recombines TRBV5-5 with TRBJ2-5, with TRBD1 as a possible D gene (6 bases). Per germline, CDR1 SGHKS and CDR2 YYEKEE (reference sequence). The ends were cut back, 0 bases at V and 5 bases at J, with 20 bases in the middle. CDR3 length: 17 residues. The CDR3 is CASSLAPGAGVRETQYF. CDR3 DNA: TGTGCCAGCAGCTTGGCCCCCGGGGCAGGGGTAAGGGAGACCCAGTACTTC.

The chain couples TRBV6-5 to TRBJ1-4; D remains ambiguous. V was shortened by 7 bases and J by 1 base, with 10 bases between the two germline ends. CDR3 length: 14 residues. Looked up from germline, CDR1 is MNHEY and CDR2 is SVGAGI. CDR3 nucleotides: TGTGCCAGCAAGTATACAGTAACTAATGAAAAACTGTTTTTT. Its protein product is CASKYTVTNEKLFF.

The rearrangement uses TRBV4-1 and TRBJ2-7; weak D call: TRBD2 (5 bases). Germline values: CDR1 MGHRA, CDR2 YSYEKL. The germline V and J ends were trimmed by 4 bases and 0 bases, with 13 bases remaining between them. The CDR3 runs 15 residues. DNA of the CDR3: TGCGCCAGCAGCCTTACGACGGGAAGCTCCTACGAGCAGTACTTC. Translated, it gives CASSLTTGSSYEQYF.

The chain is built from TRBV5-4 and TRBJ2-1; the D gene is possibly TRBD2 (6 bases). V was trimmed by 0 bases and J by 3 bases, leaving 10 bases between them. The CDR3 is 15 amino acids. The germline V gene encodes CDR1 SGHNT and CDR2 YYREEE (reference sequence). The CDR3, as DNA: TGTGCCAGCAGCTTGGGTAGCGGTAACTACAATGAGCAGTTCTTC. It is translated as CASSLGSGNYNEQFF. The whole variable domain, remainder taken from reference TRBV5-4 and TRBJ2-1, is ETGVTQSPTHLIKTRGQQVTLRCSSQSGHNTVSWYQQALGQGPQFIFQYYREEENGRGNFPPRFSGLQFPNYSSELNVNALELDDSALYLCASSLGSGNYNEQFFGPGTRLTVL.

The CDR3 reads CASSLATGGQETQYF. CDR3 in DNA: TGCGCCAGCAGCTTGGCGACAGGGGGACAAGAGACCCAGTACTTC. The chain is built from TRBV5-1 and TRBJ2-5, with TRBD1 matching over 9 bases. The CDR3 totals 15 residues. With 0 bases clipped from V and 2 bases from J, the junction kept 2 bases outside the gene matches. The germline gives CDR1 SGHRS, CDR2 YFSETQ.